The next 11 T cell receptor beta chains were all read from a single sample in a study of persistence of HIV-infected CD4 T cells. Cells were stimulated with overlapping HIV-1 Gag 15-mer peptides. CD40L/CD69 double-negative CD45RO-high memory CD4+ T cells were collected. These TCRs' antigens remain unknown. Sequencing used immunoSEQ version 4 in survey mode. Measured with immunoSEQ multiplex PCR; TCRdb has only the in-frame clones, and not every one. The table shows over 60,000 clones, with 70% to 75% occurring only once. This specimen consisted of CD4+ T cells sorted from PBMCs after approximately 19-hour stimulation, obtained from a patient who received antiretroviral therapy. All receptors derive from an adult man with HIV who was CMV-seropositive.

This rearrangement joins TRBV7-2 to TRBJ2-2, with a weak D call TRBD1 (6 bases). CDR3 length: 14 amino acids. CDR1 is SGHTA and CDR2 is FQGNSA in the germline V gene. Trimming stripped 5 bases from V and 6 bases from J, with 13 bases between. The CDR3 loop is CASSQNRVPGELFF. The CDR3, as DNA: TGTGCCAGCAGCCAGAACAGGGTCCCCGGGGAGCTGTTTTTT.

This chain joins TRBV25-1 and TRBJ2-7, with D perhaps being TRBD1 or TRBD2 (6 bases each). The CDR3 spans 15 residues. Deletions cut 1 base from V and 5 bases from J, with 15 bases between. The V gene's germline CDR1 is MGHDK and CDR2 SYGVNS. The CDR3 nucleotides are TGTGCCAGCAGTGAATTAGGGGGGAAACGGAACGAGCAGTACTTC. This sequence encodes CASSELGGKRNEQYF.

The J gene is TRBJ1-1, the V gene TRBV7-9; D gene uncertain. Between the trimmed V and J ends, which lost 5 bases and 1 base, there was a span of 14 bases. Germline V CDR1 and CDR2: SEHNR, FQNEAQ (reference sequence). CDR3 length: 15 amino acids. CDR3 sequence reads: CASSPDALENTEAFF. Here the CDR3 DNA reads TGTGCCAGCAGCCCGGACGCCCTAGAGAACACTGAAGCTTTCTTT.

The chain is built from TRBV7-2 and TRBJ1-3; no clear D gene. The CDR3 has 16 amino acids. Trimming took off 4 bases at V and 0 bases at J, with 13 bases between the two ends. CDR1 and CDR2 from the germline V gene are SGHTA and FQGNSA. CDR3 DNA sequence: TGTGCCAGCAGCTACGGCTTAACTCTCTCTGGAAACACCATATATTTT. This gives the protein CASSYGLTLSGNTIYF.

By share, this clone ranks as medium-sized. J is TRBJ2-2 and V is TRBV5-1; 10 bases fit TRBD1. The V gene's germline CDR1 is SGHRS and CDR2 YFSETQ. The CDR3 totals 17 residues. V lost 4 bases and J lost 4; bases outside the gene matches: 10. DNA of the CDR3: TGCGCCAGCAGCGGAGCCGGGACAGGGGCTACCACCGGGGAGCTGTTTTTT. As protein: CASSGAGTGATTGELFF.

This chain joins TRBV6-5 and TRBJ1-6; 10 positions agree with TRBD1. The germline V gene has CDR1 MNHEY and CDR2 SVGAGI. Trimming removed 5 bases from V and 6 bases from J; junction bases left unmatched: 1. The CDR3 spans 14 residues. CDR3 sequence: CASSRTGGNSPLHF. The CDR3 nucleotides are TGTGCCAGCAGTCGGACAGGGGGTAATTCACCCCTCCACTTT.

The chain couples TRBV2 to TRBJ1-3; 8 positions match TRBD1. V was pared by 4 bases and J by 0 bases, with 8 bases of the junction left unmatched. This CDR3 comprises 17 residues. CDR1 is SNHLY, CDR2 FYNNEI, per germline. CDR3 sequence (DNA): TGTGCCAGCAGTGGACGGGACAGGTCTCACTCTGGAAACACCATATATTTT. Protein sequence: CASSGRDRSHSGNTIYF.

The J gene is TRBJ2-7, the V gene TRBV28; tentative D call: TRBD2 (5 bases). The CDR3 is 16 amino acids. The germline V gene encodes CDR1 MDHEN and CDR2 SYDVKM. V lost 6 bases to trimming and J lost 0 bases, with 18 bases between them. For the CDR3, the DNA is TGTGCCAGCAGCGATGGATCGGGGTCTCTCTCCTACGAGCAGTACTTC. It specifies CASSDGSGSLSYEQYF.

This chain links TRBV6-2 or TRBV6-3 with TRBJ1-1, with D unclear. Germline V gives CDR1 MNHEY, CDR2 SVGEGT. The CDR3 contains 14 residues. Trimming cost V 4 bases and J 0 bases, with 9 bases left between them. CDR3 bases: TGTGCCAGCAGTTCTGGTCTCATGAACACTGAAGCTTTCTTT. This sequence encodes CASSSGLMNTEAFF.

The gene calls are TRBV6-4 and TRBJ1-1; a possible D gene is TRBD1 (6 bases). V dropped 5 bases and J dropped 6 bases, with 22 bases sitting between them. The germline V gene has CDR1 MRHNA and CDR2 SNTAGT. CDR3 size: 16 residues. The CDR3 bases are TGTGCCAGCAGTTCTCCCCCCGGGACATCGGGTGCTGAAGCTTTCTTT. Translation gives CASSSPPGTSGAEAFF.

This clone is labeled as medium-sized. This chain connects TRBV5-1 to TRBJ1-1; TRBD1 matches at 10 bases. Unmatched junction bases numbered 10, after V lost 0 bases and J lost 5 bases. This CDR3 region has 17 residues. CDR1 SGHRS and CDR2 YFSETQ come from the germline V gene. Here the CDR3 reads CASSLAGTGVLRTEAFF. DNA of the CDR3: TGCGCCAGCAGCTTGGCCGGGACAGGGGTATTGCGGACTGAAGCTTTCTTT.